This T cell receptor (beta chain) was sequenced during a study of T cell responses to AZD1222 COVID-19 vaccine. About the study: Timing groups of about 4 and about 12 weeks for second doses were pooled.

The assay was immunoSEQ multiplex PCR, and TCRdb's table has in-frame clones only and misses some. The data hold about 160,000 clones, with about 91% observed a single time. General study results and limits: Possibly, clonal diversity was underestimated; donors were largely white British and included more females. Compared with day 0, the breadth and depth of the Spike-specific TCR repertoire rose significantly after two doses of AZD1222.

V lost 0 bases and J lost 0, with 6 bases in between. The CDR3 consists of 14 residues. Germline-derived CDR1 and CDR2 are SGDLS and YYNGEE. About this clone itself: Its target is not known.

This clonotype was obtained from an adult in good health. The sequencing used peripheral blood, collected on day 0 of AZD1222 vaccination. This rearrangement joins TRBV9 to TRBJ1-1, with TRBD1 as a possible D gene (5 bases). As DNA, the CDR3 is TGTGCCAGCAGCGTAGTACAGGTGAACACTGAAGCTTTCTTT. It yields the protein CASSVVQVNTEAFF.